These T cell receptor beta chains were read from a single sample in a study of CD8 T cells in ankylosing spondylitis. TCRdb passed the 5' RACE reads through MiXCR, listing each CDR3 protein once. Among some 240,000 distinct CDR3 sequences, 20% to 30% were seen once, and the ten largest hold over 0.55%. The material sequenced was blood, either unsorted or a sorted T cell fraction (not recorded which). The receptor set was obtained from a male donor with ankylosing spondylitis or in good health (not recorded which). The CDR3 runs from the conserved cysteine through the conserved F or W. D genes are given only for firm matches. A clone size is listed for some rows: how often the clone was seen (once, few, many), or a class if it is expanded.

V gene	D gene	J gene	clone size	CDR3 protein	CDR3 DNA
TRBV20-1	-	TRBJ2-1	once	CSAREWGDSYNEQFF	TGCAGTGCTAGAGAGTGGGGGGACTCCTACAATGAGCAGTTCTTC
TRBV20-1	TRBD2	TRBJ2-5	-	CSAIQSGGAQHQETQYF	TGCAGTGCTATCCAAAGCGGGGGGGCTCAACACCAAGAGACCCAGTACTTC
TRBV20-1	-	TRBJ1-3	many	CSARDGRESGNTIYF	TGCAGTGCTAGAGATGGCAGGGAGTCTGGAAACACCATATATTTT
TRBV20-1	-	TRBJ1-6	many	CSARGDGYSPLHF	TGCAGTGCTAGAGGGGACGGCTATTCACCCCTCCACTTT
TRBV6-5	-	TRBJ2-3	many	CASRASDTQYF	TGTGCCAGCAGAGCATCGGATACGCAGTATTTT
TRBV28	TRBD1	TRBJ2-2	many	CASRLGTGDYGLFF	TGTGCCAGCCGCCTCGGGACAGGGGATTACGGTCTGTTTTTT
TRBV5-5	-	TRBJ1-2	few	CASSLGSVRNYGYTF	TGTGCCAGCAGCTTGGGGTCCGTGAGGAACTATGGCTACACCTTC
TRBV27	-	TRBJ2-2	many	CASRGRANTGELFF	TGTGCCAGCAGGGGTAGGGCGAACACCGGGGAGCTGTTTTTT
TRBV7-2	TRBD1	TRBJ2-7	-	CASSFRTGAGEQYF	TGTGCCAGCAGCTTCCGGACAGGGGCCGGCGAGCAGTACTTC
TRBV9	-	TRBJ1-6	many	CASSVEGINSPLHF	TGTGCCAGCAGCGTAGAGGGAATTAATTCACCCCTCCACTTT
TRBV20-1	TRBD2	TRBJ2-3	many	CSASKRGERGRRTDTQYF	TGCAGTGCTTCAAAGAGGGGGGAGCGGGGGCGGCGGACAGATACGCAGTATTTT
TRBV20-1	-	TRBJ2-3	few	CSASPHGGDTQYF	TGCAGTGCTTCCCCGCACGGAGGGGATACGCAGTATTTT
TRBV29-1	-	TRBJ2-3	few	CSPRLGGAGDTQYF	TGCAGCCCGCGTTTAGGGGGGGCAGGAGATACGCAGTATTTT
TRBV7-3	TRBD2	TRBJ2-3	few	CASSQPGLAEDTQYF	TGTGCCAGCAGCCAACCGGGACTAGCGGAAGATACGCAGTATTTT
TRBV5-4	-	TRBJ2-5	-	CASSSSETQYF	TGTGCCAGCAGCAGTTCCGAGACCCAGTACTTC
TRBV20-1	-	TRBJ2-1	-	CSASPTALNEQFF	TGCAGTGCTAGCCCCACAGCCCTCAATGAGCAGTTCTTC
TRBV2	-	TRBJ2-5	-	CASSEGIQETQYF	TGTGCCAGCAGTGAAGGAATCCAAGAGACCCAGTACTTC
TRBV6-1	TRBD1	TRBJ1-2	many	CASSSTGDYGYTF	TGTGCCAGCAGCTCAACAGGGGACTATGGCTACACCTTC
TRBV20-1	TRBD1	TRBJ2-3	few	CSARDQGATDTQYF	TGCAGTGCTAGAGATCAGGGGGCGACAGATACGCAGTATTTT
TRBV12-3/TRBV12-4	-	TRBJ2-3	many	CASSRRWDTQYF	TGTGCCAGCAGTCGCCGGTGGGATACGCAGTATTTT
TRBV29-1	-	TRBJ2-3	few	CSTFEYTDTQYF	TGCAGCACCTTTGAGTACACAGATACGCAGTATTTT
TRBV10-3	TRBD2	TRBJ2-1	few	CATSGTSGGRNNEQFF	TGTGCCACCTCCGGGACTAGCGGGGGGCGAAACAATGAGCAGTTCTTC
TRBV7-2	TRBD1	TRBJ2-7	-	CASSLVQGDSSYEQYF	TGTGCCAGCAGCTTAGTACAGGGGGATAGCTCCTACGAGCAGTACTTC
TRBV23-1	-	TRBJ1-1	-	CASSQPRTANTEAFF	TGCGCCAGCAGTCAACCGAGGACGGCGAACACTGAAGCTTTCTTT
TRBV20-1	TRBD2	TRBJ2-1	few	CSAAGGPYNEQFF	TGCAGTGCTGCGGGGGGGCCCTACAATGAGCAGTTCTTC
TRBV12-3/TRBV12-4	-	TRBJ2-3	few	CASKVGDVRTDTQYF	TGTGCCAGCAAGGTGGGGGATGTACGCACAGATACGCAGTATTTT
TRBV3-1	-	TRBJ2-2	many	CASSLASGAGELFF	TGTGCCAGCAGCCTGGCTTCGGGGGCCGGGGAGCTGTTTTTT
TRBV30	-	TRBJ1-1	few	CAWSGGLPMNTEAFF	TGTGCCTGGAGTGGTGGACTTCCTATGAACACTGAAGCTTTCTTT
TRBV7-3	-	TRBJ2-3	many	CASSLILGDTQYF	TGTGCCAGCAGCTTAATTCTAGGGGATACGCAGTATTTT
TRBV11-2	-	TRBJ2-5	many	CASSFIRIQETQYF	TGTGCCAGCAGCTTCATCAGGATCCAAGAGACCCAGTACTTC
TRBV20-1	TRBD1	TRBJ2-2	few	CCARASGRGTGSTGELFF	TGCTGTGCTAGAGCTTCGGGGCGAGGGACAGGGAGCACCGGGGAGCTGTTTTTT
TRBV18	-	TRBJ1-1	many	CASSPVGQNTEAFF	TGTGCCAGCTCACCCGTCGGACAGAACACTGAAGCTTTCTTT
TRBV7-2	TRBD2	TRBJ2-1	-	CASGHGGSNEQFF	TGTGCCAGCGGACACGGGGGGTCCAATGAGCAGTTCTTC
TRBV6-1	-	TRBJ1-6	-	CASSPGGENSPLHF	TGTGCCAGCAGTCCGGGCGGTGAGAATTCACCCCTCCACTTT
TRBV6-1	TRBD1	TRBJ2-5	many	CASSKTGGSETQYF	TGTGCCAGCAGTAAAACAGGGGGCTCGGAGACCCAGTACTTC
TRBV20-1	TRBD1	TRBJ2-3	-	CSTRTGPSTDTQYF	TGCAGTACCAGGACAGGACCTAGCACAGATACGCAGTATTTT
TRBV20-1	TRBD1	TRBJ2-5	-	CSALGTGSYQETQYF	TGCAGTGCCTTAGGGACAGGGTCGTACCAAGAGACCCAGTACTTC
TRBV20-1	TRBD1	TRBJ1-5	many	CSASTTQDRKDLNQPQHF	TGCAGTGCCAGCACAACTCAGGACAGGAAGGACCTCAATCAGCCCCAGCATTTT
TRBV7-9	TRBD1	TRBJ2-7	many	CASRERQGREQYF	TGTGCCAGCAGAGAGAGACAGGGTCGGGAGCAGTACTTC
TRBV10-3	TRBD1	TRBJ2-7	-	CAFSLATSGQGFSYEQYF	TGTGCCTTCAGTTTAGCTACATCGGGACAGGGGTTTTCCTACGAGCAGTACTTC